This TCR beta chain was recorded in a study of blood T cell repertoires in COVID-19 (dated by TCRdb to between 2020 and 2021). With respect to the entire study: Samples covering the acute and convalescent phases of COVID-19 were provided by collaborators in the United States, Italy and Spain. Subjects who had been exposed to COVID-19, were actively infected with it, or had recovered from it provided the deeply sampled blood TCRbeta repertoires that made up the dataset. The prospective study material was composed of cDNA or gDNA derived from T cells, B-cell-depleted T cells, or PBMCs. The repertoires were released in a freely available public database intended as a resource for research on the immune response to SARS-CoV-2. The samples were drawn from two sources: the first 160 participants of the ongoing ImmuneRACE study, and fewer than 1,500 subjects contributed by 6 global collaborators. Where available, HLA class I and class II types were obtained from metadata supplied by the sample provider rather than from assay-based typing. Sample metadata almost always included a de-identified subject ID, COVID-19 status, age in years and sex.

With respect to this clone: Its specific antigen is unknown. Per-base qualities were not stored, and no clone one base away is much larger.

Each collaborating institution followed its own protocols to collect whole blood in K2EDTA tubes. For TCRbeta analysis, collaborator samples were shipped as frozen whole blood, as isolated PBMCs, or as DNA extracted from either sample type. The immunoSEQ Assay, a bias-controlled multiplex PCR, was used to amplify TCRbeta CDR3 regions from genomic DNA. In the authors' own workflow: The number of nucleated cells in each sample was estimated by amplification of reference gene primers within the assay. Sequence reads were collapsed and filtered to measure the absolute abundance of every unique TCRbeta CDR3 rearrangement. Productive Simpson clonality was computed per sample as the square root of Simpson's diversity index over productive rearrangements. TCRdb obtained this table from immuneACCESS and retained in-frame rearrangements with V and J assigned. These tables miss some clones; where compared with another copy, unresolved V genes account for less than half of the shortfall, and the remainder is unexplained. The V and J calls and clone size were taken over from that table, and D and trimming were inferred from the DNA. Counted in this sample were 300,000 to 400,000 clones; 85% of them appeared once. The ten largest clones represent approximately 7.5% of the sample.

The cysteine opens and the phenylalanine closes a CDR3 of 15 amino acids. Only the CDR3 portion is preserved as DNA: 45 bases, with reading frame beginning at the first base. Looking up the germline V gene yields CDR1 SGHRS and CDR2 YFSETQ. For this chain, trimming is 2 bases at the V end and 2 bases at the J end, and the number of junction bases without a gene match is 1. On the study overall, not on this receptor specifically: Clinical and demographic metadata were provided uncurated, with the amount varying by source and participant.

This clonotype originated in a human donor in a cohort sampled during active COVID-19. This receptor chain uses TRBV5-1 and TRBJ2-6, and 7 junction bases match TRBD2. Sequencing was carried out using peripheral blood. The CDR3 region: CASSLGTTGANVLTF. The sequenced DNA is TGCGCCAGCAGCTTAGGGACTACTGGGGCCAACGTCCTGACTTTC.